Below are 28 T cell receptor beta chains sequenced from a single sample in a study of T cells after yellow fever vaccination (dated by TCRdb to between 2018 and 2021). Sample treatment or condition, as interpreted from the label and publication: live attenuated yellow fever vaccine strain. Libraries were built with 5' RACE. Sequenced using an Illumina NovaSeq 6000. TCRdb applied fastp at Q25 and MiXCR to the public reads, then kept only in-frame beta chains. Rows are combined by CDR3 protein, so each entry shows the most common genes and DNA. The sample yields hundreds of thousands of distinct CDR3 sequences; roughly 5.6% were counted once. The biggest ten clones account for around 3.5% of the sample. The sample was CD4+ T cells sorted from PBMCs, taken on the day of the yellow fever booster vaccination. The origin of the receptors is a man aged 18 to 30 who received the YFV17D yellow fever vaccine.

This clonotype was observed at least ten times. The V call is TRBV6-5, the J call TRBJ1-5; D is undetermined. The V and J ends lost 3 bases and 6 bases respectively, with 6 bases between them. Germline loops: CDR1 MNHEY, CDR2 SVGAGI. The CDR3 is 12 residues long. The CDR3 here is CASSYLGQPQHF. CDR3 sequence (DNA): TGTGCCAGCAGTTATCTAGGTCAGCCCCAGCATTTT.

This clonotype was recorded at least ten times. The CDR3 coding sequence is TGTGCCAGCAGTTTATGGGAGAATGAAAAACTGTTTTTT. Translation gives CASSLWENEKLFF. This chain uses TRBV28 with TRBJ1-4; D gene uncertain. The germline V and J ends were trimmed by 0 bases and 5 bases, with 4 bases remaining between them. Germline CDR1 MDHEN, CDR2 SYDVKM. There are 13 residues in the CDR3.

This clonotype was seen only a few times. The chain carries TRBV3-1 and TRBJ2-5, with D possibly matching TRBD2 (6 bases). Per germline, CDR1 LGHDT and CDR2 YNNKEL (reference sequence). The V end lost 2 bases, the J end lost 0 bases, and 10 bases lay between the germline ends. The CDR3 runs to 15 residues. Here the CDR3 DNA reads TGTGCCAGCAGCCAACAACGGGGGTACCAAGAGACCCAGTACTTC. It encodes CASSQQRGYQETQYF.

This clonotype appeared a few times. The V and J genes are TRBV10-3 and TRBJ1-6; D gene uncertain. Trimming shortened V by 6 bases and J by 7 bases, and 10 bases separated the two germline ends. Germline V CDR1 and CDR2: ENHRY, SYGVKD. This CDR3 contains 13 residues. CDR3 nucleotide sequence: TGTGCCATCAGAGGGCGGGAAAATTCACCCCTCCACTTT. It specifies CAIRGRENSPLHF.

This clonotype was recorded at least ten times. The chain employs TRBV11-2 and TRBJ2-1; 9 nucleotides match TRBD1. The CDR3 runs to 13 residues. Germline V gene lookup returns CDR1 SGHAT and CDR2 FQNNGV. V dropped 1 base and J dropped 8; count of bases not matched to a gene: 0. The CDR3 bases are TGTGCCAGCAGCTTAGGGGACAGGGATGAGCAGTTCTTC. Translating gives CASSLGDRDEQFF.

This clonotype was observed at least ten times. The chain recombines TRBV6-2 or TRBV6-3 with TRBJ1-5, with D maybe TRBD1 (5 bases). This CDR3 region has 13 residues. V was cut by 2 bases and J by 7 bases, with 9 bases left in between. Germline V gene sequence: CDR1 MNHEY, CDR2 SVGEGT. The CDR3 DNA reads as TGTGCCAGCAGTTACAGGGGAGGGCAGCCCCAGCATTTT. Translated, it gives CASSYRGGQPQHF.

This clonotype was recorded a few times. The chain employs TRBV5-1 and TRBJ1-1, with 7 bases matching TRBD1. CDR3 length: 14 amino acids. Trimming at V came to 4 bases and at J to 1 base, leaving 4 bases not matched to a gene. Germline CDR1 reads SGHRS; CDR2 reads YFSETQ. The CDR3 reads CASSMGQPNTEAFF. CDR3 in DNA: TGCGCCAGCAGCATGGGACAGCCGAACACTGAAGCTTTCTTT.

This clonotype was observed at least ten times. This chain joins TRBV5-6 and TRBJ2-7; a weak D match, TRBD2 (6 bases). V dropped 2 bases and J dropped 4 bases, with 16 bases sitting between them. The V gene's germline CDR1 is SGHDT and CDR2 YYEEEE. The CDR3 runs 15 residues. The CDR3, as DNA: TGTGCCAGCAGCTTTTTTGAGCTAGCGTCGTACGAGCAGTACTTC. As protein: CASSFFELASYEQYF.

The chain has TRBV19 and TRBJ2-7, with D possibly being TRBD2 (5 bases). This CDR3 comprises 15 residues. Germline values: CDR1 LNHDA, CDR2 SQIVND (reference sequence). Trimming left V 8 bases short and J 5 bases short, with 22 bases between. CDR3 nucleotide sequence: TGTGCCAGTCGGAGGTCATTAGTGCCTGGGGACGAGCAGTACTTC. It codes for CASRRSLVPGDEQYF.

The rearrangement links TRBV7-2 to TRBJ1-1; 9 nucleotides line up with TRBD1. The CDR3 extends over 13 amino acids. Germline values: CDR1 SGHTA, CDR2 FQGNSA. The V and J ends lost 5 bases and 11 bases, in that order; junction bases with no gene match: 9. The CDR3 sequence is CASSQTGGGGAFF. DNA of the CDR3: TGTGCCAGCAGCCAAACAGGGGGCGGTGGGGCTTTCTTT.

V and J are TRBV7-2 and TRBJ2-1; 14 positions match TRBD2. The CDR3 sequence is 18 residues long. The V gene end was trimmed by 3 bases and the J gene end by 4 bases; junction bases not matched to a gene: 8. From germline, CDR1 is SGHTA and CDR2 FQGNSA. In DNA, the CDR3 is TGTGCCAGCAGCTTCCGGACTAGCGGGGGGCCGGCTTACAATGAGCAGTTCTTC. Translating gives CASSFRTSGGPAYNEQFF. Based on the CDR3 plus reference TRBV7-2 and TRBJ2-1, the full variable domain is GAGVSQSPSNKVTEKGKDVELRCDPISGHTALYWYRQSLGQGLEFLIYFQGNSAPDKSGLPSDRFSAERTGGSVSTLTIQRTQQEDSAVYLCASSFRTSGGPAYNEQFFGPGTRLTVL.

This clonotype showed up just a few times. The chain employs TRBV4-2 and TRBJ1-6, with 7 nucleotides matching TRBD1. The CDR3 totals 16 residues. CDR1 is LGHNA, CDR2 YNFKEQ, per germline. Trimming removed 0 bases from V and 8 bases from J; junction bases left unmatched: 7. Written as DNA, the CDR3 is TGTGCCAGCAGCCAAGATATAGGCAGGGGGGATTCACCCCTCCACTTT. Amino acids: CASSQDIGRGDSPLHF.

This clonotype was counted between two and nine times. The chain employs TRBV10-3 and TRBJ1-5, with TRBD1 as a possible D gene (5 bases). This CDR3 has 13 amino acids. The V and J ends lost 7 bases and 5 bases respectively, with 12 bases between them. Looked up from germline, CDR1 is ENHRY and CDR2 is SYGVKD. This CDR3 reads CAITRDRDQPQHF. CDR3 sequence (DNA): TGTGCCATCACTAGGGACCGGGATCAGCCCCAGCATTTT.

The CDR3 DNA follows: TGCGCCAGCAGCTCCGGGACAGGGTCAGCAGTCCAGCAGTACGTC. Its translation: CASSSGTGSAVQQYV. This rearrangement joins TRBV5-1 to TRBJ2-7; 9 bases match TRBD1. V gave up 3 bases and J gave up 8 bases; unmatched junction bases: 12. The CDR3 extends over 15 amino acids. Germline loops: CDR1 SGHRS, CDR2 YFSETQ.

The chain has TRBV2 and TRBJ1-3; D is unresolved. The germline CDR1 and CDR2 sequences are SNHLY and FYNNEI. CDR3 size: 13 residues. V dropped 5 bases and J dropped 4 bases, with 9 bases sitting between them. CDR3: CASSYPAGNTIYF. CDR3 DNA sequence: TGTGCCAGCAGTTACCCCGCCGGAAACACCATATATTTT.

The rearrangement uses TRBV11-3 and TRBJ1-1, with 9 bases fitting TRBD1. Germline CDR1 is SGHNT and CDR2 is YENEEA. There are 14 residues in the CDR3. The junction had 1 base not matched to a gene; V was cut back by 4 bases and J by 1 base. The CDR3 sequence is CASSWTGANTEAFF. CDR3 sequence (DNA): TGTGCCAGCAGCTGGACAGGGGCGAACACTGAAGCTTTCTTT.

The table lists this clonotype with a few counts. The chain links TRBV12-3 or TRBV12-4 to TRBJ1-6; no firm D call. The CDR3 extends over 13 amino acids. Trimming removed 1 base at V and 10 bases at J, with 8 bases between. The DNA of the CDR3 is TGTGCCAGCAGTTTAGGGGCAGAATCACCCCTCCACTTT. Translation gives CASSLGAESPLHF.

The genes are TRBV13 and TRBJ2-5; D remains ambiguous. Trimming stripped 0 bases from V and 0 bases from J, with 11 bases between. Germline V lookup: CDR1 PRHDT, CDR2 FYEKMQ (reference sequence). The CDR3 sequence is 16 residues long. CDR3 in amino acids: CASSLGALEYQETQYF. As DNA, the CDR3 is TGTGCCAGCAGCTTAGGGGCCTTAGAGTACCAAGAGACCCAGTACTTC.

In this sample, this clonotype turned up many times. The rearrangement joins TRBV5-1 to TRBJ2-1; TRBD2 aligns across 11 bases. J lost 1 base, V lost 5 bases, and 5 bases had no gene match. This CDR3 has 16 residues. Germline CDR1 SGHRS, CDR2 YFSETQ. CDR3 nucleotides: TGCGCCAGCAGGGCCACTAGCGGGGGTTCCTACAATGAGCAGTTCTTC. This encodes CASRATSGGSYNEQFF.

This clonotype was observed at least ten times. The chain recombines TRBV20-1 with TRBJ2-3; the D call may be TRBD1 or TRBD2 (5 bases each). The CDR3 loop spans 14 amino acids. Germline CDR1 reads DFQATT; CDR2 reads SNEGSKA (reference sequence). Trimming pared 6 bases from V and 0 bases from J, leaving 13 bases between. For the CDR3, the DNA is TGCAGTGCCCCCATCGGGGCTAGCACAGATACGCAGTATTTT. It is translated as CSAPIGASTDTQYF.

This clonotype was observed many times. V and J are TRBV5-1 and TRBJ2-7; TRBD1 is a possible D gene (5 bases). The V gene lost 5 bases and the J gene lost 0 bases, with 9 bases spanning the gap. CDR3 size: 13 residues. Germline assignment: CDR1 SGHRS and CDR2 YFSETQ. The CDR3 here is CASSDGASYEQYF. The CDR3 bases are TGCGCCAGCAGTGATGGGGCCTCCTACGAGCAGTACTTC.

The chain employs TRBV30 and TRBJ2-3, with 11 bases aligning to TRBD2. Germline values: CDR1 GTSNPN, CDR2 SVGIG (reference sequence). V trimming: 3 bases; J trimming: 6 bases; junction bases outside the gene matches: 2. The CDR3 contains 13 residues. The CDR3 region is CAWRLAGADTQYF. CDR3 nucleotides: TGTGCCTGGAGACTAGCGGGGGCTGATACGCAGTATTTT.

This clonotype was seen a single time. Given a much more abundant clone one base away, this may be a read error. This rearrangement joins TRBV5-1 to TRBJ2-4; possible D gene TRBD1, 6 bases. The CDR3 has 18 residues. Germline assignment: CDR1 SGHRS and CDR2 YFSETQ. In DNA form, the CDR3 reads TGCGCCAGCAGCCCGCCTGAAAAGGACAGCCTAGCCAAAAGCATTCAGTACTTC. This gives the protein CASSPPEKDSLAKSIQYF.

Ten or more counts support this clonotype. The chain uses TRBV7-8 and TRBJ2-5, with TRBD2 identical over 7 bases. This CDR3 region has 15 residues. Germline trimming cut 5 bases from V and 4 bases from J; bases unmatched to any gene: 10. CDR1 and CDR2 (germline): SGHVS, FQNEAQ. The CDR3 protein is CASSPVWGEGETQYF. As DNA, the CDR3 is TGTGCCAGCAGCCCTGTATGGGGGGAGGGAGAGACCCAGTACTTC.

The chain uses TRBV20-1 and TRBJ1-3; D is unresolved. The CDR3 contains 14 residues. Germline V lookup: CDR1 DFQATT, CDR2 SNEGSKA (reference sequence). V lost 5 bases and J lost 4, with 15 bases in between. The CDR3 DNA follows: TGCAGTGCTCCCGCGAGGGTGAACGGAAACACCATATATTTT. Residues: CSAPARVNGNTIYF.

This clonotype came up a few times. No DNA is shown, since the ends of the CDR3 on it are uncertain; the CDR3 is the one TCRdb lists. This chain connects TRBV6-4 to TRBJ2-2; TRBD1, the D gene given by the table, was not confirmed from the DNA. Germline lookup yields CDR1 MRHNA and CDR2 SNTAGT. A total of 17 residues make up the CDR3, ends included. The CDR3 reads CATEDGFGSWSRGAVFF.

This clonotype has more than one count but fewer than ten. The genes are TRBV5-1 and TRBJ1-2; no definite D call. This CDR3 region has 15 residues. The germline V gene has CDR1 SGHRS and CDR2 YFSETQ. The V and J ends lost 2 bases and 4 bases respectively, with 15 bases between them. The CDR3 DNA sequence: TGCGCCAGCAGCTTAACTTCACCGCCCACCTATGGCTACACCTTC. Translated, it gives CASSLTSPPTYGYTF. Together with reference TRBV5-1 and TRBJ1-2, the CDR3 gives the full variable domain: KAGVTQTPRYLIKTRGQQVTLSCSPISGHRSVSWYQQTPGQGLQFLFEYFSETQRNKGNFPGRFSGRQFSNSRSEMNVSTLELGDSALYLCASSLTSPPTYGYTFGSGTRLTVV.

V gene TRBV4-3 combines with J gene TRBJ1-2; TRBD1 aligns across 9 bases. Trimming at V came to 0 bases and at J to 6 bases, leaving 8 bases not matched to a gene. The CDR3 sequence is 16 residues long. CDR1 is LGHNA, CDR2 YSLEER, per germline. CDR3 in DNA: TGCGCCAGCAGCCAAGATCCGGGACAGGGATCGGATGGCTACACCTTC. Translated, it gives CASSQDPGQGSDGYTF.